A selection of T cell receptor beta chains follows, all from one sample in a study of T cell responses to AZD1222 COVID-19 vaccine. Profiling relied on immunoSEQ multiplex PCR, and the TCRdb table lists in-frame clones only, not all of them. This sample has around 89,000 clones; approximately 90% occur once, and the top ten carry 22%. Sequenced here: peripheral blood, sampled on day 0 of AZD1222 vaccination. The receptor source for this set is an adult in good health. Both conserved end residues are part of each CDR3. The order of the fields is D gene, clone size, V gene, J gene, CDR3 DNA, CDR3 protein. D genes are given only for firm matches. Expanded clones are given a class, and other clones once, few, many or no size at all.

D: NA
size: NA
V: TRBV24-1
J: TRBJ2-7
DNA: TGTGCCACCAGTAAGGCGGGGGCGAAGTGGGCCGAGCAGTACTTC
CDR3: CATSKAGAKWAEQYF

D: TRBD1
size: NA
V: TRBV6-2/TRBV6-3
J: TRBJ1-2
DNA: TGTGCCAGCAGTTACCCAGGGGGGCATGGCTACACCTTC
CDR3: CASSYPGGHGYTF

D: NA
size: NA
V: TRBV6-2/TRBV6-3
J: TRBJ1-1
DNA: TGTGCCAGCAGTCTAAGGACCCCGAGAGGGACTGAAGCTTTCTTT
CDR3: CASSLRTPRGTEAFF

D: NA
size: NA
V: TRBV21-1
J: TRBJ1-4
DNA: TGTGCCAGCAAGGTGGAGGGGGCGGTAATTAATGAAAAACTGTTTTTT
CDR3: CASKVEGAVINEKLFF

D: NA
size: once
V: TRBV5-1
J: TRBJ1-1
DNA: TGCGCCAGCAGTCAGCCTAATAAGGGGAACACTGAAGCTTTCTTT
CDR3: CASSQPNKGNTEAFF

D: TRBD1
size: NA
V: TRBV19
J: TRBJ1-1
DNA: TGTGCCAGTAGTAACCCCCGGACAGGAAAAGAAGCTTTCTTT
CDR3: CASSNPRTGKEAFF

D: TRBD2
size: once
V: TRBV4-1
J: TRBJ2-2
DNA: TGCGCCAGCAGCCACAGCGCGCTAGCGGGGGGCACGAACACCGGGGAGCTGTTTTTT
CDR3: CASSHSALAGGTNTGELFF

D: NA
size: few
V: TRBV12-3/TRBV12-4
J: TRBJ2-7
DNA: TGTGCCAGCAGTACAGGCTTACCCTACGAGCAGTACTTC
CDR3: CASSTGLPYEQYF

D: TRBD1
size: NA
V: TRBV7-3
J: TRBJ2-2
DNA: TGTGCCAGCAGCCGCCCCGGGACAGGGTTTGCCGGGGAGCTGTTTTTT
CDR3: CASSRPGTGFAGELFF

D: NA
size: NA
V: TRBV12-3/TRBV12-4
J: TRBJ1-2
DNA: TGTGCCAGCAGTGGTGACAGTAGGTATGGCTACACCTTC
CDR3: CASSGDSRYGYTF

D: NA
size: NA
V: TRBV7-2
J: TRBJ1-2
DNA: TGTGCCAGCAGCCCTGACAGGAGTAACTATGGCTACACCTTC
CDR3: CASSPDRSNYGYTF

D: TRBD1
size: NA
V: TRBV5-1
J: TRBJ1-4
DNA: TGCGCCAGCAGCTACCCGGGACAGGGTGAAAAACTGTTTTTT
CDR3: CASSYPGQGEKLFF

D: TRBD1
size: NA
V: TRBV5-6
J: TRBJ1-2
DNA: TGTGCCAGCAGCCGCCCGGGACAGTATGGCTACACCTTC
CDR3: CASSRPGQYGYTF

D: NA
size: NA
V: TRBV12-5
J: TRBJ2-1
DNA: TGTGCTAGTGGTCGACTAGGGAATGAGCAGTTCTTC
CDR3: CASGRLGNEQFF

D: NA
size: NA
V: TRBV2
J: TRBJ1-1
DNA: TGTGCCAGCAGAACTAGACAGGCTAACACTGAAGCTTTCTTT
CDR3: CASRTRQANTEAFF

D: NA
size: NA
V: TRBV28
J: TRBJ2-5
DNA: TGTGCCAGTAAAACAGGTCAATTAGGTGGGACCCAGTACTTC
CDR3: CASKTGQLGGTQYF

D: TRBD1
size: NA
V: TRBV7-8
J: TRBJ2-7
DNA: TGTGCCAGCAGCTTAGACTCCGGGACAGGGTCCTCCTACGAGCAGTACTTC
CDR3: CASSLDSGTGSSYEQYF

D: NA
size: NA
V: TRBV5-1
J: TRBJ1-1
DNA: TGCGCCAGCAGCCCCGTACCGACGAACACTGAAGCTTTCTTT
CDR3: CASSPVPTNTEAFF

D: NA
size: NA
V: TRBV11-1
J: TRBJ2-7
DNA: TGTGCCAGCAGCTCCTCCTACGAGCAGTACTTC
CDR3: CASSSSYEQYF

D: NA
size: NA
V: TRBV30
J: TRBJ2-3
DNA: TGTGCCTGGTCCCAACTATCTCCGGCAGATACGCAGTATTTT
CDR3: CAWSQLSPADTQYF

D: NA
size: NA
V: TRBV5-1
J: TRBJ1-1
DNA: TGCGCCAGCAGCCCTGGACACAGCCTGACGAACACTGAAGCTTTCTTT
CDR3: CASSPGHSLTNTEAFF

D: NA
size: NA
V: TRBV6-2/TRBV6-3
J: TRBJ2-7
DNA: TGTGCCAGCAGTTCACTGTATAGAGGTAACGAGCAGTACTTC
CDR3: CASSSLYRGNEQYF

D: TRBD2
size: NA
V: TRBV6-1
J: TRBJ2-1
DNA: TGTGCCAGCAGCGACCCTAGCGGGGTATACAATGAGCAGTTCTTC
CDR3: CASSDPSGVYNEQFF

D: NA
size: NA
V: TRBV3-1/TRBV3-2
J: TRBJ2-1
DNA: TGTGCCAGCAGCCAAGACCGGGCTCGGAAGCAGTTCTTC
CDR3: CASSQDRARKQFF

D: NA
size: NA
V: TRBV7-2
J: TRBJ1-1
DNA: TGTGCCAGCACTCGACAGGCTGAAGCTTTCTTT
CDR3: CASTRQAEAFF

D: NA
size: NA
V: TRBV2
J: TRBJ1-2
DNA: TGTGCCAGTTGGAGGATCCTGAACACCTTC
CDR3: CASWRILNTF

D: TRBD1
size: NA
V: TRBV6-5
J: TRBJ1-2
DNA: TGTGCCAGCAGTTACCTCGGACAGGGTGCTAGCTATGGCTACACCTTC
CDR3: CASSYLGQGASYGYTF

D: NA
size: few
V: TRBV4-2
J: TRBJ1-2
DNA: TGTGCCAGCAGCCAAGACAGCTATGGCTACACCTTC
CDR3: CASSQDSYGYTF

D: TRBD1
size: NA
V: TRBV4-3
J: TRBJ1-1
DNA: TGCGCCAGCAGCCAAGGGGGACAGGGGACGTACACTGAAGCTTTCTTT
CDR3: CASSQGGQGTYTEAFF

D: TRBD1
size: NA
V: TRBV24-1
J: TRBJ2-7
DNA: TGTGCCACCAGTGATCTCCTCAGGGGGCTTGTGGAGCAGTACTTC
CDR3: CATSDLLRGLVEQYF

D: NA
size: NA
V: TRBV28
J: TRBJ1-6
DNA: TGTGCCAGCCAATCCGGATGGGGGAGCTCCTATAATTCACCCCTCCACTTT
CDR3: CASQSGWGSSYNSPLHF

D: NA
size: NA
V: TRBV29-1
J: TRBJ1-3
DNA: TGCAGCGTTGAACACTCTGGAAACACCATATATTTT
CDR3: CSVEHSGNTIYF

D: NA
size: NA
V: TRBV18
J: TRBJ1-3
DNA: TGTGCCAGCACGCCGCTAGAAAACACCATATATTTT
CDR3: CASTPLENTIYF

D: TRBD1
size: NA
V: TRBV6-2/TRBV6-3
J: TRBJ2-7
DNA: TGTGCCAGCAGTGCCTGGACAGGGGGCACCTACGAGCAGTACTTC
CDR3: CASSAWTGGTYEQYF

D: NA
size: NA
V: TRBV12-3/TRBV12-4
J: TRBJ1-2
DNA: TGTGCCAGCAGTCTACAGGGTCACTACACCTTC
CDR3: CASSLQGHYTF

D: NA
size: NA
V: TRBV12-3/TRBV12-4
J: TRBJ1-5
DNA: TGTGCCAGCCGTCGGGCTAATCAGCCCCAGCATTTT
CDR3: CASRRANQPQHF

D: NA
size: NA
V: TRBV10-3
J: TRBJ2-7
DNA: TGTGCCATCATGGCGAGCTCCTACGAGCAGTACTTC
CDR3: CAIMASSYEQYF

D: TRBD1
size: NA
V: TRBV19
J: TRBJ1-2
DNA: TGTGCCAGTAGTATAGAACAGGGGCCAGGCTATGGCTACACCTTC
CDR3: CASSIEQGPGYGYTF

D: TRBD2
size: NA
V: TRBV5-1
J: TRBJ2-3
DNA: TGCGCCAGCAGTGGCCTAGCGGGGAAACCTATCAGCACAGATACGCAGTATTTT
CDR3: CASSGLAGKPISTDTQYF